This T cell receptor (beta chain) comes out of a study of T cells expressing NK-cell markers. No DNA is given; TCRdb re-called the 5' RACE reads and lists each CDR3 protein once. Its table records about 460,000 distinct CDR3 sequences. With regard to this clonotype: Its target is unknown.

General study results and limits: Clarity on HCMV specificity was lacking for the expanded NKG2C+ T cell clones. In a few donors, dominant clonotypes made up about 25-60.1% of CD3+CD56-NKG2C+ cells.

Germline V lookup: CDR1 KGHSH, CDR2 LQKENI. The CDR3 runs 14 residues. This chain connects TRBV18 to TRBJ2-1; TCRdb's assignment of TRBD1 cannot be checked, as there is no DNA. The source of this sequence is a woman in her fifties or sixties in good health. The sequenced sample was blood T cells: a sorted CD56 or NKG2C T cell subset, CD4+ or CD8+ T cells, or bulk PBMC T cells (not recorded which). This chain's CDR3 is CASSQRTGVDEQFF.